Listed below are T cell receptor beta chains from one sample, sequenced in a study of cytomegalovirus exposure and HLA in healthy donors. TCRdb's table, derived via immunoSEQ multiplex PCR, lists solely in-frame clones and lacks some. Altogether roughly 140,000 clones are present, 80% being singletons, with the ten largest covering just over 4.5%. Sequences were obtained from PBMCs. These receptors were taken from a man aged 40-49 years in good health and CMV-seronegative. Each CDR3 is given with its conserved first and last residue. The D gene is left open where the match is weak. The size entry is marked missing in some rows and otherwise reads once, few, many or a size class.

>TRBV27|.|TRBJ1-6|.
CASSFGRTDSPLHF
TGTGCCAGCAGTTTTGGACGGACAGATTCACCCCTCCACTTT
>TRBV28|TRBD1|TRBJ2-7|.
CASSLTGQLNF
TGTGCCAGCAGTTTAACGGGACAGTTGAACTTC
>TRBV6-5|TRBD1|TRBJ2-5|.
CASSYYSGTEETQYF
TGTGCCAGCAGTTACTATTCCGGGACAGAGGAGACCCAGTACTTC
>TRBV7-8|.|TRBJ1-4|.
CASSPQTTNEKLFF
TGTGCCAGCAGCCCCCAGACAACTAATGAAAAACTGTTTTTT
>TRBV7-9|.|TRBJ2-6|.
CASSLNRGTGANVLTF
TGTGCCAGCAGCTTGAATAGAGGAACTGGGGCCAACGTCCTGACTTTC
>TRBV30|TRBD2|TRBJ2-2|once
CAWRLGLAGSTGELFF
TGTGCCTGGAGATTAGGACTAGCGGGTTCTACCGGGGAGCTGTTTTTT
>TRBV27|TRBD1|TRBJ2-7|.
CASSFGTGGDSYEQYF
TGTGCCAGCAGTTTCGGGACAGGGGGGGACTCCTACGAGCAGTACTTC
>TRBV29-1|.|TRBJ2-7|.
CSVGPGSSYEQYF
TGCAGCGTTGGCCCAGGAAGCTCCTACGAGCAGTACTTC
>TRBV5-6|.|TRBJ1-6|.
CASSPVRQAYNSPLHF
TGTGCCAGCAGCCCGGTCCGGCAGGCGTATAATTCACCCCTCCACTTT
>TRBV5-1|.|TRBJ2-7|.
CASRLEVGEQYF
TGCGCCAGCAGACTGGAGGTGGGCGAGCAGTACTTC
>TRBV29-1|.|TRBJ1-1|.
CSVEAGWANTEAFF
TGCAGCGTTGAGGCAGGGTGGGCGAACACTGAAGCTTTCTTT
>TRBV7-9|TRBD1|TRBJ1-2|.
CASSLSTGMNSGYTF
TGTGCCAGCAGCTTATCGACAGGGATGAACTCGGGCTACACCTTC
>TRBV6-1|.|TRBJ1-5|.
CASSDLNQPQHF
TGTGCCAGCAGTGACCTCAATCAGCCCCAGCATTTT